These 24 T cell receptor beta chains came from one sample sequenced in a study of cytomegalovirus exposure and HLA in healthy donors. Both 60 Vbeta primers and 13 Jbeta primers went into the PCR. The table came from immunoSEQ multiplex PCR; TCRdb's copy has only in-frame clones and leaves some out. The sample contains some 140,000 clones, 60% to 85% of which appear only once. The sample comprised PBMCs. These receptors were collected from a man aged 30 to 39 in good health and CMV-seronegative.

The J gene is TRBJ2-2, the V gene TRBV7-6; D call uncertain. Germline V lookup: CDR1 SGHVS, CDR2 FNYEAQ. V was shortened by 0 bases and J by 5 bases, with 4 bases between the two germline ends. This CDR3 contains 13 residues. The CDR3 bases are TGTGCCAGCAGCTTAGCCCGTACCGGGGAGCTGTTTTTT. As protein: CASSLARTGELFF.

The rearrangement uses TRBV2 and TRBJ1-5; D not resolved. This CDR3 spans 14 amino acids. Trimming removed 3 bases at V and 7 bases at J, with 13 bases between. The V gene's germline CDR1 is SNHLY and CDR2 FYNNEI. The CDR3 nucleotides are TGTGCCAGCAGTGAGGGGAGGGTTTTACAGCCCCAGCATTTT. Residues: CASSEGRVLQPQHF.

V is TRBV10-1 and J is TRBJ1-4; perhaps TRBD1 as D (5 bases). The CDR3 runs 17 residues. The V end lost 4 bases, the J end lost 7 bases, and 22 bases lay between the germline ends. Germline assignment: CDR1 WNHNN and CDR2 SYGVQD (reference sequence). The CDR3 region is CASSGELGRQGGEKLFF. CDR3 bases: TGCGCCAGCAGTGGGGAGTTGGGGAGGCAGGGTGGTGAAAAACTGTTTTTT.

The gene calls are TRBV5-1 and TRBJ1-6; TRBD1 might be the D (5 bases). V was cut by 4 bases and J by 5 bases, with 25 bases left in between. Germline V CDR1 and CDR2: SGHRS, YFSETQ. The CDR3 extends over 19 amino acids. The CDR3, as DNA: TGCGCCAGCAGCGGAAAGTATACGGGACTAATCGGCGATAATTCACCCCTCCACTTT. This translates into CASSGKYTGLIGDNSPLHF.

This sequence joins TRBV9 and TRBJ1-6; D possibly corresponds to TRBD1 (5 bases). Deletions cut 3 bases from V and 6 bases from J, with 13 bases between. Germline V gene lookup returns CDR1 SGDLS and CDR2 YYNGEE. CDR3 length: 15 amino acids. CDR3 coding DNA: TGTGCCAGCAGCGCTGGGGGGGAAGGTAATTCACCCCTCCACTTT. Its protein is CASSAGGEGNSPLHF.

The chain combines TRBV4-2 with TRBJ2-3; 7 nucleotides align to TRBD2. Trimming removed 0 bases from V and 4 bases from J; junction bases left unmatched: 4. This CDR3 spans 15 amino acids. Per the germline V gene, CDR1 is LGHNA and CDR2 is YNFKEQ. CDR3 region: CASSQELRESDTQYF. The CDR3 nucleotides read TGTGCCAGCAGCCAAGAGTTGCGGGAGTCAGATACGCAGTATTTT.

The chain employs TRBV6-5 and TRBJ1-2; the match to TRBD1 covers 7 bases. The CDR3 runs to 15 residues. CDR1 is MNHEY and CDR2 is SVGAGI in the germline V gene. After removal of 2 bases from V and 5 bases from J, the junction contained 8 bases not matched to a gene. The CDR3 loop is CASSYEGGAGYGYTF. The DNA of the CDR3 is TGTGCCAGCAGTTACGAAGGGGGCGCGGGGTATGGCTACACCTTC.

This sequence joins TRBV7-8 and TRBJ1-4, with D tentatively TRBD1 (5 bases). Germline CDR1 is SGHVS and CDR2 is FQNEAQ. The CDR3 length is 18 residues. V lost 1 base and J lost 0, with 15 bases in between. The CDR3 loop reads CASSLVVREVATNEKLFF. CDR3 sequence (DNA): TGTGCCAGCAGCTTAGTGGTCAGGGAGGTTGCAACTAATGAAAAACTGTTTTTT. Full variable domain (outside the CDR3, taken from reference TRBV7-8 and TRBJ1-4): GAGVSQSPRYKVAKRGQDVALRCDPISGHVSLFWYQQALGQGPEFLTYFQNEAQLDKSGLPSDRFFAERPEGSVSTLKIQRTQQEDSAVYLCASSLVVREVATNEKLFFGSGTQLSVL.

The rearrangement uses TRBV5-1 and TRBJ2-7; the match to TRBD1 covers 10 bases. Germline CDR1 is SGHRS and CDR2 is YFSETQ. The CDR3 loop spans 15 amino acids. After removal of 4 bases from V and 2 bases from J, the junction contained 6 bases not matched to a gene. The CDR3, as DNA: TGCGCCAGCAGCGGGTTTGGACAGGGGGCCTACGAGCAGTACTTC. Encoded protein: CASSGFGQGAYEQYF. Variable domain in full (rest from reference TRBV5-1 and TRBJ2-7): KAGVTQTPRYLIKTRGQQVTLSCSPISGHRSVSWYQQTPGQGLQFLFEYFSETQRNKGNFPGRFSGRQFSNSRSEMNVSTLELGDSALYLCASSGFGQGAYEQYFGPGTRLTVT.

The table lists this clone with a few counts. The gene calls are TRBV6-5 and TRBJ2-3; D is possibly TRBD1 (5 bases). The CDR3 runs 15 residues. Germline CDR1 and CDR2: MNHEY and SVGAGI. Trimming pared 5 bases from V and 3 bases from J, leaving 15 bases between. The CDR3 loop is CASSTPPGRTDTQYF. The CDR3 DNA is TGTGCCAGCAGTACCCCGCCAGGGCGAACAGATACGCAGTATTTT.

This clone was detected only once. The CDR3 DNA sequence: TGTGCCAGCTCACCACTAAAGGGACAGGGGGCATTTGGGGCCAACGTCCTGACTTTC. Protein product: CASSPLKGQGAFGANVLTF. V usage is TRBV18 and J usage is TRBJ2-6; TRBD1 agrees at 12 bases. This CDR3 spans 19 amino acids. V dropped 1 base and J dropped 3; count of bases not matched to a gene: 7. Germline V gene data show CDR1 as KGHSH and CDR2 as LQKENI.

The gene calls are TRBV19 and TRBJ1-2; D is undetermined. The CDR3 is 15 amino acids. The V gene's germline CDR1 is LNHDA and CDR2 SQIVND (reference sequence). V lost 3 bases, J lost 1 base, and 12 bases lay in between. The CDR3 sequence is CASSISAALNYGYTF. The CDR3, as DNA: TGTGCCAGTAGTATTTCGGCGGCGCTTAACTATGGCTACACCTTC.

The V gene is TRBV28, the J gene TRBJ1-1, with TRBD1 as a possible D gene (5 bases). The CDR3 spans 12 residues. Looked up from germline, CDR1 is MDHEN and CDR2 is SYDVKM. This CDR3 is CGTGRENTEAFF. DNA for the CDR3: TGTGGAACGGGGCGGGAGAACACTGAAGCTTTCTTT.

The chain links TRBV6-1 to TRBJ2-7, with a tentative D call TRBD1 (6 bases). V lost 4 bases, J lost 2 bases, and 9 bases lay in between. Germline-derived CDR1 and CDR2 are MNHNS and SASEGT. The CDR3 runs 13 residues. The CDR3 loop is CASSGRTAYEQYF. The CDR3 DNA follows: TGTGCCAGCAGTGGCCGGACAGCCTACGAGCAGTACTTC.

The V gene is TRBV30, the J gene TRBJ2-3, with D possibly matching TRBD2 (7 bases). CDR1 and CDR2 from the germline V gene are GTSNPN and SVGIG (reference sequence). The CDR3 extends over 14 amino acids. V was trimmed by 4 bases and J by 7 bases, leaving 18 bases between them. CDR3 sequence reads: CAWTQGGGRHTQYF. The CDR3 DNA is TGTGCCTGGACGCAAGGGGGGGGCCGACATACGCAGTATTTT. Full variable domain (rest looked up from reference TRBV30 and TRBJ2-3): SQTIHQWPATLVQPVGSPLSLECTVEGTSNPNLYWYRQAAGRGLQLLFYSVGIGQISSEVPQNLSASRPQDRQFILSSKKLLLSDSGFYLCAWTQGGGRHTQYFGPGTRLTVL.

This chain links TRBV5-6 with TRBJ2-5; 9 nucleotides match TRBD2. With 2 bases clipped from V and 3 bases from J, the junction kept 8 bases outside the gene matches. In germline, CDR1 is SGHDT, CDR2 YYEEEE. The CDR3 consists of 16 residues. CDR3 loop: CASSFLGGREEETQYF. The CDR3 DNA sequence: TGTGCCAGCAGCTTTTTAGGCGGGAGGGAAGAAGAGACCCAGTACTTC.

The chain employs TRBV30 and TRBJ1-2; 10 bases match TRBD1. The V gene end was trimmed by 5 bases and the J gene end by 7 bases; junction bases not matched to a gene: 7. CDR3 length: 13 residues. CDR1 GTSNPN and CDR2 SVGIG come from the germline V gene (reference sequence). The CDR3 region is CAWPGQGRGGYTF. CDR3 in DNA: TGTGCCTGGCCGGGACAGGGGAGGGGTGGCTACACCTTC.

The V call is TRBV5-1, the J call TRBJ2-5; 15 bases align to TRBD2. Per germline, CDR1 SGHRS and CDR2 YFSETQ. The CDR3 is 17 residues long. Trimming at V came to 6 bases and at J to 4 bases, leaving 10 bases not matched to a gene. CDR3 in DNA: TGCGCCAGCATCCCGGGACTAGCGGGGGGCGTTCCAGAGACCCAGTACTTC. Translated: CASIPGLAGGVPETQYF.

This clone was counted between two and nine times. This rearrangement joins TRBV5-6 to TRBJ1-6; 7 bases map to TRBD1. The germline V gene has CDR1 SGHDT and CDR2 YYEEEE. After removal of 4 bases from V and 9 bases from J, the junction contained 7 bases not matched to a gene. The CDR3 has 14 residues. The CDR3 DNA follows: TGTGCCAGCAGCGACAGGGCGGGGAGTTCACCCCTCCACTTT. It specifies CASSDRAGSSPLHF.

The V and J genes are TRBV5-5 and TRBJ2-2; 7 bases agree with TRBD2. Germline values: CDR1 SGHKS, CDR2 YYEKEE (reference sequence). V trimming: 0 bases; J trimming: 1 base; junction bases outside the gene matches: 3. CDR3 length equals 16 residues. In DNA form, the CDR3 reads TGTGCCAGCAGCTTGGCCGGCGGGAGGAACACCGGGGAGCTGTTTTTT. Its translation is CASSLAGGRNTGELFF.

The rearrangement joins TRBV10-3 to TRBJ2-1; D may be TRBD2 (6 bases). With 3 bases removed from V and 6 bases from J, the gap between germline ends came to 12 bases. The CDR3 has 14 amino acids. The germline CDR1 and CDR2 sequences are ENHRY and SYGVKD. The CDR3 nucleotides read TGTGCCATCAGTGATGGGTTTAGCGGCAATGAGCAGTTCTTC. This codes for CAISDGFSGNEQFF.

V is TRBV27 and J is TRBJ1-2; tentatively, D is TRBD1 (6 bases). The CDR3 has 16 amino acids. With 2 bases removed from V and 4 bases from J, the gap between germline ends came to 17 bases. Germline V gene sequence: CDR1 MNHEY, CDR2 SMNVEV (reference sequence). This CDR3 is CASSLQQGRSSYGYTF. CDR3 coding DNA: TGTGCCAGCAGTTTACAACAGGGTCGGAGTAGCTATGGCTACACCTTC.

This clone was recorded once. The chain joins TRBV28 to TRBJ2-1, with D perhaps TRBD2 (6 bases). This CDR3 comprises 13 residues. The germline V gene has CDR1 MDHEN and CDR2 SYDVKM. V was shortened by 8 bases and J by 5 bases, with 13 bases between the two germline ends. The CDR3 here is CASVEVADNEQFF. CDR3 in DNA: TGTGCCAGCGTGGAAGTAGCGGACAATGAGCAGTTCTTC.

This clone was detected only a few times. The V call is TRBV28, the J call TRBJ1-4; D perhaps matches TRBD1 (6 bases). V was pared by 6 bases and J by 6 bases, with 17 bases between. Germline-derived CDR1 and CDR2 are MDHEN and SYDVKM. This CDR3 contains 15 residues. The CDR3 protein is CASSTRGWGDEKLFF. In DNA form, the CDR3 reads TGTGCCAGCAGCACCAGGGGCTGGGGCGATGAAAAACTGTTTTTT.